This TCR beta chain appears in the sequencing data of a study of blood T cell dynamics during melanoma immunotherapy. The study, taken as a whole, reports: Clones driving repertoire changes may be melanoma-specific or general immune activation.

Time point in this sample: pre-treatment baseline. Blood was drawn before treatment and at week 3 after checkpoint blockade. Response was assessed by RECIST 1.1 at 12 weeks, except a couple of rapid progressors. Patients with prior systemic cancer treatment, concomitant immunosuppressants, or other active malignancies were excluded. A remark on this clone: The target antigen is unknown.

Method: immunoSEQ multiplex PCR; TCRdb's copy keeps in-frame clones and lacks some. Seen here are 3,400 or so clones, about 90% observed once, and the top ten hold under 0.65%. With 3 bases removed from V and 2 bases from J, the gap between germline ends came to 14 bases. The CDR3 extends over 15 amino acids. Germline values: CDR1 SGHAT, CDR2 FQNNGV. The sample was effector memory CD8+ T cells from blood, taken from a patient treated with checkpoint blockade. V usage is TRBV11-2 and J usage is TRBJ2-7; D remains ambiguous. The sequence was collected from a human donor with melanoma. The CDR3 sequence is CASSFMDRVTYEQYF. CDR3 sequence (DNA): TGTGCCAGCAGCTTTATGGATAGGGTTACCTACGAGCAGTACTTC.